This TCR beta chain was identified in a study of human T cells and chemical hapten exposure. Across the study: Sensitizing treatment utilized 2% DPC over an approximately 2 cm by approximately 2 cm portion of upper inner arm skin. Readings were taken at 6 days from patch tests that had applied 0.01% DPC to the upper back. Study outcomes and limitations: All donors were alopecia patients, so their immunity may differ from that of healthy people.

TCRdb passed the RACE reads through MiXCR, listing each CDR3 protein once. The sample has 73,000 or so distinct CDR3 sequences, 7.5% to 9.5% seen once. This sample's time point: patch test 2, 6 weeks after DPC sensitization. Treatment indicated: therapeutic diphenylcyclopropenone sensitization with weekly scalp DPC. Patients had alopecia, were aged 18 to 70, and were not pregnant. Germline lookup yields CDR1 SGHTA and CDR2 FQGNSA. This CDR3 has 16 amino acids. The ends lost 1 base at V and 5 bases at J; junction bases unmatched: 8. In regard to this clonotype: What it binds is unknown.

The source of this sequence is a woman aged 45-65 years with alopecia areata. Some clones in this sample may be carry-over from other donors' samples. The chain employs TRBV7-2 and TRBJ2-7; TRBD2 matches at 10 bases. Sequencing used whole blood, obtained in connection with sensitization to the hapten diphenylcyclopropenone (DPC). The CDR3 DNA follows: TGTGCCAGCAGCTTAGTAGCCCTAGCGGGAGAGAACGAGCAGTACTTC. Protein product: CASSLVALAGENEQYF.